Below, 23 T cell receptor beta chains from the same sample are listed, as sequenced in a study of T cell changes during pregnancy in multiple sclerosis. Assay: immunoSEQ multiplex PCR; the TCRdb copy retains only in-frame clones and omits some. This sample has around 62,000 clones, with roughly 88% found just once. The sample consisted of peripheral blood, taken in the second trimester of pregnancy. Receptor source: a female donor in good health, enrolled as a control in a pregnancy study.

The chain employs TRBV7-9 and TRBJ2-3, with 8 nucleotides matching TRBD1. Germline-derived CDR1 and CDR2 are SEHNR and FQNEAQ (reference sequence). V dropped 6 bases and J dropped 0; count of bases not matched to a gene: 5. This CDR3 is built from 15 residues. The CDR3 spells CASSPTGASTDTQYF. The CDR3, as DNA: TGTGCCAGCAGTCCGACAGGGGCGAGCACAGATACGCAGTATTTT.

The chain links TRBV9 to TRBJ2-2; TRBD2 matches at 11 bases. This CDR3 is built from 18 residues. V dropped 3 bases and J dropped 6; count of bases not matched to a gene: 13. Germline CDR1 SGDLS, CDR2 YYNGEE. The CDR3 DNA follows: TGTGCCAGCAGCGAGGCCTTTACTAGCGGGGGAGTAGCCGGGGAGCTGTTTTTT. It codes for CASSEAFTSGGVAGELFF.

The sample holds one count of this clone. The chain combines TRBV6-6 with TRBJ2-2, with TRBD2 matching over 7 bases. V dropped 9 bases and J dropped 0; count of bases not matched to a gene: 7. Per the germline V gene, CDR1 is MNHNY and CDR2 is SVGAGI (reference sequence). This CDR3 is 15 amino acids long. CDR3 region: CASDFSGTNTGELFF. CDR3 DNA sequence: TGTGCCAGTGACTTCAGCGGGACGAACACCGGGGAGCTGTTTTTT.

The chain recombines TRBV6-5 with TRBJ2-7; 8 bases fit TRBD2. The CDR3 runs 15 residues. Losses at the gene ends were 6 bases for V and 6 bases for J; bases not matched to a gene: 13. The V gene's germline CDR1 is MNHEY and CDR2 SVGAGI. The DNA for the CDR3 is TGTGCCAGCAGCCCCGGGACTAGTAAGATCTCCGAGCAGTACTTC. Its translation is CASSPGTSKISEQYF.

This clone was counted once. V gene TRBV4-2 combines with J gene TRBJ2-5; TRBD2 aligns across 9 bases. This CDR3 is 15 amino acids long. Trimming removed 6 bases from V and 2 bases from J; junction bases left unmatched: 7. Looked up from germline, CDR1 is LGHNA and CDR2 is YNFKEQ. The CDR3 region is CASSQRSGGQETQYF. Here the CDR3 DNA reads TGTGCCAGCAGTCAACGGAGCGGGGGGCAAGAGACCCAGTACTTC.

CDR3 sequence (DNA): TGTGCCAGCAGTGACAGCGCGGGAGGATCCAATGAGCAGTTCTTC. Encoded protein: CASSDSAGGSNEQFF. The rearrangement links TRBV6-4 to TRBJ2-1; TRBD2 agrees at 8 bases. V shed 2 bases and J 6 bases; nucleotides not matched to a gene: 6. The CDR3 consists of 15 residues. Germline values: CDR1 MRHNA, CDR2 SNTAGT.

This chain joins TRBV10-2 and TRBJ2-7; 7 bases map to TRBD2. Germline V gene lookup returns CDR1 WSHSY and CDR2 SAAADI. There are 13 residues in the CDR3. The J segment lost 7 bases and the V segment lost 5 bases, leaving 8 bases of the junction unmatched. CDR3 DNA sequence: TGCGCCAGCAGTCAAGGGAGGGCGGGGGAGCAGTACTTC. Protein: CASSQGRAGEQYF.

CDR3 sequence: CASSELFGTEAFF. The CDR3 DNA is TGCGCCAGCAGTGAGTTGTTCGGCACTGAAGCTTTCTTT. The rearrangement uses TRBV10-1 and TRBJ1-1; D is unresolved. The CDR3 is made up of 13 amino acids. V was shortened by 1 base and J by 4 bases, with 7 bases between the two germline ends. Germline V gene data show CDR1 as WNHNN and CDR2 as SYGVQD (reference sequence).

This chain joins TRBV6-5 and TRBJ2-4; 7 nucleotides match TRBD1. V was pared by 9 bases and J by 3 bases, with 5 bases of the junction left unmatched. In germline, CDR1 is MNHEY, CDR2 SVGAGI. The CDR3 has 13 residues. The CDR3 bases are TGTGCCAGTTCCGGGACAGTCAAAAACATTCAGTACTTC. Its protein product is CASSGTVKNIQYF.

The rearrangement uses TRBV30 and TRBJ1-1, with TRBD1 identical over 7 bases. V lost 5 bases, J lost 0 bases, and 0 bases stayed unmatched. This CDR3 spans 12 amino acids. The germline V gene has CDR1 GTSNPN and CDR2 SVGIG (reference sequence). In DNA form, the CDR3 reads TGTGCCTGGCAGGGGGTGAACACTGAAGCTTTCTTT. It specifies CAWQGVNTEAFF.

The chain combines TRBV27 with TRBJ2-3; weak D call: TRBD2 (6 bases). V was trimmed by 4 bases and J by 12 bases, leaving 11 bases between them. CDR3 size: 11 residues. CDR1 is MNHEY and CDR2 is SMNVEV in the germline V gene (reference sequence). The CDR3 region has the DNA TGTGCCAGCAGTTGGGGGACTTCTCAGTATTTT. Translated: CASSWGTSQYF.

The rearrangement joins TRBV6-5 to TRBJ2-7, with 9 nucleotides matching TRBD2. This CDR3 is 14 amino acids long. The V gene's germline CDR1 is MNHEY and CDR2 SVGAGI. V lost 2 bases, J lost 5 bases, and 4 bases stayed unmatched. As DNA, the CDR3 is TGTGCCAGCAGTTACAGGGCTAGCGGGGACGAGCAGTACTTC. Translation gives CASSYRASGDEQYF.

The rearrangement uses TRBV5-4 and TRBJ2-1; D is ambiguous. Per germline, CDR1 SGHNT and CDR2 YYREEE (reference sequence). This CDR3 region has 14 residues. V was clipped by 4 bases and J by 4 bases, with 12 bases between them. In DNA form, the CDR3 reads TGTGCCAGCAGCCCGCGTTTAGTGTACAATGAGCAGTTCTTC. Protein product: CASSPRLVYNEQFF.

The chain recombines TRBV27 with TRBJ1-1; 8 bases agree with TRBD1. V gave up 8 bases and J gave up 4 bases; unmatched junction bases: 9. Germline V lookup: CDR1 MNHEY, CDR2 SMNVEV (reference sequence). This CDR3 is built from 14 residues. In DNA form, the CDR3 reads TGTGCCAGCGGTCCCAGGGGGCTTGGCACTGAAGCTTTCTTT. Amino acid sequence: CASGPRGLGTEAFF.

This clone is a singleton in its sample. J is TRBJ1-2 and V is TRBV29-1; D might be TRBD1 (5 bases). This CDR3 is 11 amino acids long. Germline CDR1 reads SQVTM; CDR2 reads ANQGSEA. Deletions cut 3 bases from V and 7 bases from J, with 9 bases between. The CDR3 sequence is CSVEGLGGYTF. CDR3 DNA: TGCAGCGTTGAGGGGCTTGGTGGCTACACCTTC. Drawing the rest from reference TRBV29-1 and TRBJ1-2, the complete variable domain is SAVISQKPSRDICQRGTSLTIQCQVDSQVTMMFWYRQQPGQSLTLIATANQGSEATYESGFVIDKFPISRPNLTFSTLTVSNMSPEDSSIYLCSVEGLGGYTFGSGTRLTVV.

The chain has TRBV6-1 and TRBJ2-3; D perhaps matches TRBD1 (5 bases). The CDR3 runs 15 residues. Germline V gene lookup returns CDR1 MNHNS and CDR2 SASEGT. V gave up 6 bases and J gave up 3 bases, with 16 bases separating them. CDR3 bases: TGTGCCAGCAGCCCTTGGGGCGTTGGGACAGATACGCAGTATTTT. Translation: CASSPWGVGTDTQYF.

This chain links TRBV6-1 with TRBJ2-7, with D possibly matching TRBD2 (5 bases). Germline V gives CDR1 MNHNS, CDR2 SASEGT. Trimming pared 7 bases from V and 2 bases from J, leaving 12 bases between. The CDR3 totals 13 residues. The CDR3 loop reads CASTTSYTYEQYF. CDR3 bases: TGTGCCAGCACCACTAGTTACACCTACGAGCAGTACTTC.

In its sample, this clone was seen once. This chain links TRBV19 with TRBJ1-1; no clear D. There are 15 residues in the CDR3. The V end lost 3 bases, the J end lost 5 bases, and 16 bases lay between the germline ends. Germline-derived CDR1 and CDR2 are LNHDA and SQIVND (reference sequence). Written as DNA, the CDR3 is TGTGCCAGTAGTATTCTTGATCTCTCGAGGACTGAAGCTTTCTTT. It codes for CASSILDLSRTEAFF.

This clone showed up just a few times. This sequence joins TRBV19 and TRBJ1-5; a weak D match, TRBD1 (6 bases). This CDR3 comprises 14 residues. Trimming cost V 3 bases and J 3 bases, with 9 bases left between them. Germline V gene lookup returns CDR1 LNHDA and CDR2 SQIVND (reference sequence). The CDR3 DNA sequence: TGTGCCAGTAGTATCAGGGGTCCCAATCAGCCCCAGCATTTT. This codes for CASSIRGPNQPQHF.

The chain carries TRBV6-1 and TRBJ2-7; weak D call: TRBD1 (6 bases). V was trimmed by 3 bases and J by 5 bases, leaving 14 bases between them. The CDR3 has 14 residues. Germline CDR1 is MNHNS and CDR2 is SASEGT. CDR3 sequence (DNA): TGTGCCAGCAGTGATTCGGGCAGGGGCCACGAGCAGTACTTC. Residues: CASSDSGRGHEQYF.

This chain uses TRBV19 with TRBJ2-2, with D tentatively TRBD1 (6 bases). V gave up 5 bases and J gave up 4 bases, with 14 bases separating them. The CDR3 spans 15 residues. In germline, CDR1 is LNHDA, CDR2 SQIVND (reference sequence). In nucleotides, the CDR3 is TGTGCCAGTAGTCGGCAGGGGTTGGGCACCGGGGAGCTGTTTTTT. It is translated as CASSRQGLGTGELFF.

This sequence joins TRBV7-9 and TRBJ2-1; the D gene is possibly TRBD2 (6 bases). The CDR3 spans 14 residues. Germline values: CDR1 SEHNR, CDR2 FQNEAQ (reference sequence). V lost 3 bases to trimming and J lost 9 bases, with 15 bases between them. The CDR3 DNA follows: TGTGCCAGCAGCTTTTTAGGCGGGATCAGTGAGCAGTTCTTC. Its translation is CASSFLGGISEQFF.

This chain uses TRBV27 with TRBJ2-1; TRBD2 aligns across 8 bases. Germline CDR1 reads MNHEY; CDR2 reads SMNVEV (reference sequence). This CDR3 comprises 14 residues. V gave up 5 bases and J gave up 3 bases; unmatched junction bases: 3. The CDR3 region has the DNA TGTGCCAGCAGTCCTAGCGGGCTCTACAATGAGCAGTTCTTC. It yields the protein CASSPSGLYNEQFF.